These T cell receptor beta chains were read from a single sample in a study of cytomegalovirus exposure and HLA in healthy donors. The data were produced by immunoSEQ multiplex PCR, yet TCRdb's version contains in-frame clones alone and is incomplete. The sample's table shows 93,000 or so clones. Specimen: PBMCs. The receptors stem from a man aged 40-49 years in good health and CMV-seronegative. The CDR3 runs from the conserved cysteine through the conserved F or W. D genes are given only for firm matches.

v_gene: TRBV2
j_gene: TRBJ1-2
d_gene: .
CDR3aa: CASSPQGFYYGYTF
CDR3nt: TGTGCCAGCAGTCCCCAGGGATTCTACTATGGCTACACCTTC

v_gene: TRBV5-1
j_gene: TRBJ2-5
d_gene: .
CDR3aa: CASSLAAGLQETQYF
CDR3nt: TGCGCCAGCAGCTTGGCAGCGGGCCTCCAAGAGACCCAGTACTTC

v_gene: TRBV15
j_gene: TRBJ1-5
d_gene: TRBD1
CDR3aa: CATRIDRGDNQPQHF
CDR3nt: TGTGCCACCAGAATTGACAGGGGAGACAATCAGCCCCAGCATTTT

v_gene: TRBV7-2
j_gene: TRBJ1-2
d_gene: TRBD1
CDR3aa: CASSFRLGGDRVDGYTF
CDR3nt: TGTGCCAGCAGTTTTCGTTTAGGGGGTGACAGGGTCGATGGCTACACCTTC

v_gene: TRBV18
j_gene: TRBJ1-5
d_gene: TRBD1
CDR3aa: CASSTGQGFNQPQHF
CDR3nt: TGTGCCAGCTCAACCGGACAGGGCTTCAATCAGCCCCAGCATTTT

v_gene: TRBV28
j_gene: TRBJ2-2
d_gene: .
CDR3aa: CASSHRAGAGELFF
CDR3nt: TGTGCCAGCAGTCACAGGGCCGGCGCCGGGGAGCTGTTTTTT

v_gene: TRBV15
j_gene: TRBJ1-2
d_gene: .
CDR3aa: CATSSGLSGGYTF
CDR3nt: TGTGCCACCAGCAGTGGGCTATCCGGTGGCTACACCTTC

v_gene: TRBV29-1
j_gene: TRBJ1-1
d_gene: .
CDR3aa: CRGKEGAEAFF
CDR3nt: TGCAGGGGAAAGGAGGGAGCTGAAGCTTTCTTT

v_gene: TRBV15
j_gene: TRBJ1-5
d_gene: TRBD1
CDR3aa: CATSTRPTGDYQPQHF
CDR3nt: TGTGCCACCAGCACCAGACCGACAGGGGATTATCAGCCCCAGCATTTT

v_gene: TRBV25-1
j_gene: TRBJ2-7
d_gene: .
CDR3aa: CASSGRFYEQYF
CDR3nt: TGTGCCAGCAGTGGGAGGTTCTACGAGCAGTACTTC

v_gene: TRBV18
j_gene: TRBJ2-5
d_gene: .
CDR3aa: CASSPDYRVETQYF
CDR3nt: TGTGCCAGCTCACCCGATTACAGGGTAGAGACCCAGTACTTC

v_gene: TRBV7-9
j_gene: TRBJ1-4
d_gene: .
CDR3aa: CASSSDNSAEKLFF
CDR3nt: TGTGCCAGCAGCTCGGACAATTCAGCGGAAAAACTGTTTTTT

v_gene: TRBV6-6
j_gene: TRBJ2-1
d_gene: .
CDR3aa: CASSYALTGSLWFF
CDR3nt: TGTGCCAGCAGTTACGCGCTTACGGGGTCTCTTTGGTTCTTC

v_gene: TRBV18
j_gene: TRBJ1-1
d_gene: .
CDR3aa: CASSPLVRSDTEAFF
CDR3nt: TGTGCCAGCTCACCCCTAGTGAGGTCGGACACTGAAGCTTTCTTT

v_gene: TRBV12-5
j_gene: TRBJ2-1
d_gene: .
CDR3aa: CASGLEPRREQFF
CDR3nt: TGTGCTAGTGGTTTGGAACCAAGGCGGGAGCAGTTCTTC

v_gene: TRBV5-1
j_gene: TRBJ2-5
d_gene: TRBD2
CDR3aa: CASSLDSGKKTQYF
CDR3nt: TGCGCCAGCAGCTTGGATAGCGGGAAAAAGACCCAGTACTTC

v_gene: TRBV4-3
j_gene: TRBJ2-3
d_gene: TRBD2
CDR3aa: CASSQEVSLAGGTDTQYF
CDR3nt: TGCGCCAGCAGCCAAGAGGTTAGCCTAGCGGGGGGCACAGATACGCAGTATTTT

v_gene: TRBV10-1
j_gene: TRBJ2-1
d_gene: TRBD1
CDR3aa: CAGSPGQGPYNEQFF
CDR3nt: TGCGCCGGCAGTCCCGGACAGGGCCCCTACAATGAGCAGTTCTTC

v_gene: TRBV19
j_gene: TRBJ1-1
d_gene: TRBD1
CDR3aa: CASSIGQAHFAEAFF
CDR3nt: TGTGCCAGTAGTATCGGACAGGCCCATTTTGCTGAAGCTTTCTTT

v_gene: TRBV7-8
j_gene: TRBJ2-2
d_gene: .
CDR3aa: CASSFTGGLNTGELFF
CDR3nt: TGTGCCAGCAGCTTTACCGGCGGACTCAACACCGGGGAGCTGTTTTTT

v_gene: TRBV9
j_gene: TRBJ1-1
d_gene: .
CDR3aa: CASSVGEGSMNTEAFF
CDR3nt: TGTGCCAGCAGCGTAGGGGAGGGATCAATGAACACTGAAGCTTTCTTT

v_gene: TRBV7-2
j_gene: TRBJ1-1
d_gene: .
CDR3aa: CASRRDRNTEAFF
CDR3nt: TGTGCCAGCAGACGCGACAGGAACACTGAAGCTTTCTTT

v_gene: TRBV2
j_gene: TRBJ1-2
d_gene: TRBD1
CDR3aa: CASSETGTGYGYTF
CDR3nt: TGTGCCAGCAGTGAAACCGGGACAGGGTACGGCTACACCTTC

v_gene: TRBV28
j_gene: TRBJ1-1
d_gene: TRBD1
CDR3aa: CASNPNRGKLTEAFF
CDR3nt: TGTGCCAGCAATCCGAACAGGGGGAAGCTCACTGAAGCTTTCTTT